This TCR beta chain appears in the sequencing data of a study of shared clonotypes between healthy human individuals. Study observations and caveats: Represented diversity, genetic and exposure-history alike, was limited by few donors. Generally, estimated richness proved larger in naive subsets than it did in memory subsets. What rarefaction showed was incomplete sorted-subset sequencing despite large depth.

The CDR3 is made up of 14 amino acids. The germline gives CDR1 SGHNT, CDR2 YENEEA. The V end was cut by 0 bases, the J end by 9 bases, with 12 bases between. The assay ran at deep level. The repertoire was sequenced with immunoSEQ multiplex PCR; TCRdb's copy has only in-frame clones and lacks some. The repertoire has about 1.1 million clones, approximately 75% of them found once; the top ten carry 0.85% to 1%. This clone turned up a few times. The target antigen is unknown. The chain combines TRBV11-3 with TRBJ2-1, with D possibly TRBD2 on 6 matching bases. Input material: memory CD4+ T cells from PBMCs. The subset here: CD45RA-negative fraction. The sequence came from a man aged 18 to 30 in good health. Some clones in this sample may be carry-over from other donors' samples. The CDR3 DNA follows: TGTGCCAGCAGCTTAGATTCCCCGGAGGGTGAGCAGTTCTTC. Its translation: CASSLDSPEGEQFF.